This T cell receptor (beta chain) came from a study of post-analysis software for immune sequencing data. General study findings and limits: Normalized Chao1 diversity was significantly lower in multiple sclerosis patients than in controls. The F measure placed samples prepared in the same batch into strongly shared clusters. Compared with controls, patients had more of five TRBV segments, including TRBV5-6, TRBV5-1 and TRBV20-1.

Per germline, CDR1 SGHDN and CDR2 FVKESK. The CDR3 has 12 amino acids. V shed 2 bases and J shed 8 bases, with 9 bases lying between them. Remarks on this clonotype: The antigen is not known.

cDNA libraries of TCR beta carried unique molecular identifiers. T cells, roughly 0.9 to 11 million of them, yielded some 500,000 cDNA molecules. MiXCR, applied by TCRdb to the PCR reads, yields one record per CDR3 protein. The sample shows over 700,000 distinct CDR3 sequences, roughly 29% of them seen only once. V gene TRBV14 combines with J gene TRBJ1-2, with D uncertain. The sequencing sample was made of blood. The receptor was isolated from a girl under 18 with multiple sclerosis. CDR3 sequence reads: CASSQSERGYTF. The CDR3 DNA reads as TGTGCCAGCAGCCAATCCGAGAGAGGCTACACCTTC.